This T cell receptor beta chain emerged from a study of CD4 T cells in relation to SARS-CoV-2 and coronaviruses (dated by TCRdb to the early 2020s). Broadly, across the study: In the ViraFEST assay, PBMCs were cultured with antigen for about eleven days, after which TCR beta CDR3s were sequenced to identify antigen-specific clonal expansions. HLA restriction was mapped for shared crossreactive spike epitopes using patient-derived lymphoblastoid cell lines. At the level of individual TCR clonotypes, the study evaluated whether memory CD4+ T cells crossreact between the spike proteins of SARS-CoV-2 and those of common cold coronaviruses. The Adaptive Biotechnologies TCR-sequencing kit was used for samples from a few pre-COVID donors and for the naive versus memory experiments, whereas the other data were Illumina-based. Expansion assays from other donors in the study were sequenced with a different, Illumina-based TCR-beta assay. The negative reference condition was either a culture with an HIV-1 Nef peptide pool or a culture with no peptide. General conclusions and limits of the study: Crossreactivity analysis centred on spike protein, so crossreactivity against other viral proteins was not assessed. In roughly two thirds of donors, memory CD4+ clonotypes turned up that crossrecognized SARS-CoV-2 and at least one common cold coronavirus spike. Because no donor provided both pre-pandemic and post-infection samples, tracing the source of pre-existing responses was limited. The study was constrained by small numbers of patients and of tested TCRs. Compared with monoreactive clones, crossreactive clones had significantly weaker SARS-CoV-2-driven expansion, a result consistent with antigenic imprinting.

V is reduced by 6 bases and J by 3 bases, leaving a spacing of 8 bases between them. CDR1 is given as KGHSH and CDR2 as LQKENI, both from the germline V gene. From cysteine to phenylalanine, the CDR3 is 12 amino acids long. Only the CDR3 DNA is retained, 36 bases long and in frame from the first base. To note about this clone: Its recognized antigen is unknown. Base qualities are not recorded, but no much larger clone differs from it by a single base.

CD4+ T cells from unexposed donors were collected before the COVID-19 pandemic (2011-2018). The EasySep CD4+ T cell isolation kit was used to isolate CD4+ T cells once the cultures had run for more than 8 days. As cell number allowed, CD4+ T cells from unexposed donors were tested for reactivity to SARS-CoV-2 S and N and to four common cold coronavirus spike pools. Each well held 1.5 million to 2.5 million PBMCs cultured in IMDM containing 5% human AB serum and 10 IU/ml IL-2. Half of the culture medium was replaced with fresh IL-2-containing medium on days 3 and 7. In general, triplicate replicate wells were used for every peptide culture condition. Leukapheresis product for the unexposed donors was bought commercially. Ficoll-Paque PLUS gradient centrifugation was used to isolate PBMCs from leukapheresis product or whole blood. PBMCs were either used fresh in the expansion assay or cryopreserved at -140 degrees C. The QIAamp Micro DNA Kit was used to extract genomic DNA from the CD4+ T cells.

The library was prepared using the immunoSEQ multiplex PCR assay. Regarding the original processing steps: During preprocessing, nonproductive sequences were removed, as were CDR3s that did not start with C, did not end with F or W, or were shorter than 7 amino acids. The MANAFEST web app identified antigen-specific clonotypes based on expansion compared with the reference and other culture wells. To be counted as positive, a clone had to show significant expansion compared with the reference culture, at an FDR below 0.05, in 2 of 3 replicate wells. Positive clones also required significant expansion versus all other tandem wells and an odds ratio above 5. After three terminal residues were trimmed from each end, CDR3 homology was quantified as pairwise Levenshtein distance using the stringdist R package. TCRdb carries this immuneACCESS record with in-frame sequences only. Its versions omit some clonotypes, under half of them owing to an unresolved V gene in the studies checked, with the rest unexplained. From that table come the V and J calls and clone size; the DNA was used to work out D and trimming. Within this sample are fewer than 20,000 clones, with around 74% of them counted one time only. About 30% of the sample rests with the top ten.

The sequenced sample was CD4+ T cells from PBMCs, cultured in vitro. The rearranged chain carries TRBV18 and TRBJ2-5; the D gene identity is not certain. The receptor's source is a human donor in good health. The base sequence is TGTGCCAGCTCCGGCTCCGAAGAGACCCAGTACTTC. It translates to CASSGSEETQYF.